This entry lists 17 T cell receptor beta chains sequenced from one sample in a study of blood T cell repertoires in COVID-19. TCRdb keeps only in-frame clones here, not all; method: immunoSEQ multiplex PCR. The table records over 100,000 clones, approximately 82% of them present only once. The sequencing sample was made of peripheral blood. These receptor sequences come from a woman aged 60-75 years with acute or convalescent COVID-19.

The V call is TRBV27, the J call TRBJ1-4, with 10 bases matching TRBD1. The CDR3 is 15 amino acids. Germline V gene lookup returns CDR1 MNHEY and CDR2 SMNVEV (reference sequence). Trimming removed 2 bases from V and 10 bases from J; junction bases left unmatched: 7. CDR3 DNA: TGTGCCAGCAGTTTAAGGACAGGGGGTAGTAGAAAACTGTTTTTT. Translation gives CASSLRTGGSRKLFF.

This sequence joins TRBV3-1 (or the pseudogene TRBV3-2) and TRBJ1-5; 7 positions match TRBD1. This CDR3 spans 15 amino acids. Losses at the gene ends were 1 base for V and 6 bases for J; bases not matched to a gene: 6. CDR1 LGHDT and CDR2 YNNKEL come from the germline V gene (reference sequence). Here the CDR3 reads CASSQVQGDGQPQHF. In DNA form, the CDR3 reads TGTGCCAGCAGCCAAGTTCAGGGGGACGGTCAGCCCCAGCATTTT.

The chain combines TRBV28 with TRBJ1-2; TRBD1 matches 9 bases. CDR1 and CDR2 from the germline V gene are MDHEN and SYDVKM. CDR3 length: 15 residues. The V and J ends lost 6 bases and 4 bases, in that order; junction bases with no gene match: 9. The CDR3 loop is CASSPGQGVVYGYTF. CDR3 DNA sequence: TGTGCCAGCAGCCCGGGACAGGGTGTTGTCTATGGCTACACCTTC.

The chain recombines TRBV10-3 with TRBJ1-3; D uncertain. The CDR3 consists of 16 residues. V was trimmed by 0 bases and J by 0 bases, leaving 9 bases between them. In germline, CDR1 is ENHRY, CDR2 SYGVKD. CDR3 DNA sequence: TGTGCCATCAGTGAGTCGAGTCCGCGCTCTGGAAACACCATATATTTT. Translation gives CAISESSPRSGNTIYF.

The chain uses TRBV19 and TRBJ2-7; TRBD2 might be the D (7 bases). V was clipped by 8 bases and J by 2 bases, with 13 bases between them. The CDR3 has 13 amino acids. CDR1 and CDR2 (germline): LNHDA, SQIVND (reference sequence). The CDR3: CASGRGKAYEQYF. The CDR3 DNA reads TGTGCCAGTGGGAGGGGGAAAGCCTACGAGCAGTACTTC.

This clone occurred once. This chain joins TRBV28 and TRBJ1-1; tentative D call: TRBD1 (6 bases). V was trimmed by 2 bases and J by 11 bases, leaving 18 bases between them. The CDR3 loop spans 14 amino acids. Germline CDR1 reads MDHEN; CDR2 reads SYDVKM. This chain's CDR3 is CASSLHAEGGNAFF. In DNA form, the CDR3 reads TGTGCCAGCAGTTTACATGCAGAGGGGGGGAATGCTTTCTTT.

The chain recombines TRBV15 with TRBJ2-3; no reliable D call. V gave up 0 bases and J gave up 5 bases, with 6 bases separating them. Per the germline V gene, CDR1 is LNHNV and CDR2 is YYDKDF (reference sequence). The length of the CDR3 is 13 residues. As DNA, the CDR3 is TGTGCCACCAGCAGAGATCCCCTAGATACGCAGTATTTT. Protein: CATSRDPLDTQYF.

This clone was detected only once. The chain uses TRBV7-2 and TRBJ2-3; TRBD2 is a possible D gene (6 bases). Trimming removed 7 bases at V and 10 bases at J, with 18 bases between. The CDR3 is 13 residues long. Looked up from germline, CDR1 is SGHTA and CDR2 is FQGNSA. The CDR3, as DNA: TGTGCCAGCAAAAAAAACCGGGAGCGTCCGCAGTATTTT. Its protein product is CASKKNRERPQYF.

The V gene is TRBV29-1, the J gene TRBJ1-2; D gene uncertain. In germline, CDR1 is SQVTM, CDR2 ANQGSEA. CDR3 length: 12 residues. Trimming pared 3 bases from V and 4 bases from J, leaving 9 bases between. The CDR3 DNA reads TGCAGCGTTGACAGGCTTCCCTATGGCTACACCTTC. Its translation is CSVDRLPYGYTF.

The genes are TRBV28 and TRBJ2-1; 8 bases agree with TRBD1. This CDR3 is built from 13 residues. Germline trimming cut 6 bases from V and 9 bases from J; bases unmatched to any gene: 7. Germline-derived CDR1 and CDR2 are MDHEN and SYDVKM. The CDR3 region has the DNA TGTGCCAGCAGGGACAGGGCGTACGGTGAGCAGTTCTTC. This translates into CASRDRAYGEQFF.

V is TRBV24-1 and J is TRBJ1-2; 8 nucleotides align to TRBD1. Germline CDR1 KGHDR, CDR2 SFDVKD. The CDR3 runs 15 residues. Losses at the gene ends were 3 bases for V and 8 bases for J; bases not matched to a gene: 10. CDR3 protein: CATSDHRQGMGGYTF. The CDR3 nucleotides are TGTGCCACCAGTGATCACCGACAGGGGATGGGGGGCTACACCTTC.

The J gene is TRBJ1-1, the V gene TRBV7-8; 8 bases match TRBD1. V was pared by 4 bases and J by 0 bases, with 4 bases of the junction left unmatched. The germline gives CDR1 SGHVS, CDR2 FQNEAQ. The CDR3 extends over 15 amino acids. CDR3 nucleotide sequence: TGTGCCAGCAGCTCACAGGGGGTCATGAACACTGAAGCTTTCTTT. This encodes CASSSQGVMNTEAFF.

The chain combines TRBV30 with TRBJ1-6; D unresolved. This CDR3 spans 16 amino acids. Trimming shortened V by 4 bases and J by 0 bases, and 13 bases separated the two germline ends. CDR1 and CDR2 (germline): GTSNPN, SVGIG (reference sequence). CDR3 nucleotide sequence: TGTGCCTGGAACTTAGACAAGAGCTCCTATAATTCACCCCTCCACTTT. It codes for CAWNLDKSSYNSPLHF.

The rearrangement joins TRBV6-5 to TRBJ2-1; TRBD2 matches at 10 bases. CDR3 size: 15 residues. With 6 bases clipped from V and 5 bases from J, the junction kept 7 bases outside the gene matches. Germline assignment: CDR1 MNHEY and CDR2 SVGAGI. The CDR3 loop is CASSHGLADNNEQFF. The CDR3 DNA sequence: TGTGCCAGCAGCCATGGACTAGCGGATAACAATGAGCAGTTCTTC.

The CDR3 DNA is TGTGCCACCAGCAGTACTGGGGCCCTAGGCGGGCAGTTCTTC. Amino acids: CATSSTGALGGQFF. V usage is TRBV15 and J usage is TRBJ2-1; D is possibly TRBD1 (5 bases). The germline gives CDR1 LNHNV, CDR2 YYDKDF (reference sequence). V lost 3 bases to trimming and J lost 12 bases, with 18 bases between them. The CDR3 has 14 residues.

This clone was counted a few times. The chain joins TRBV13 to TRBJ2-7, with 11 bases lining up with TRBD1. CDR3 length equals 15 residues. Germline loops: CDR1 PRHDT, CDR2 FYEKMQ (reference sequence). Trimming removed 1 base from V and 3 bases from J; junction bases left unmatched: 2. As DNA, the CDR3 is TGTGCCAGCAGCTTAGCGGGACAGGGGGACTACGAGCAGTACTTC. Translated: CASSLAGQGDYEQYF.

As to this clone: Compared with germline, one end of the junction differs, possibly owing to a read error. The chain is built from TRBV7-7 and TRBJ2-7, with a tentative D call TRBD1 (5 bases). The CDR3 contains 13 residues. Per germline, CDR1 SSHAT and CDR2 FNYEAQ (reference sequence). The CDR3 bases are TGTGCTAGCAGTCTCTCCCAGGGCCGCGAGCAGTACTTC. Translation gives CASSLSQGREQYF.